These 2 T cell receptor beta chains came from one sample sequenced in a study of shared clonotypes between healthy human individuals. Naive CD8 cells lacked CD45RO, underwent positive selection for CCR7 and left out terminally differentiated effector memory CD45RA+ cells. The protocol was immunoSEQ multiplex PCR, while the TCRdb copy is restricted to in-frame clones and leaves out a portion. The sample includes some 2 million clones, approximately 94% of them seen just once. Sequencing was done on a sample of naive CD8+ T cells sorted from blood. Receptors were obtained from a young man in good health.

A single count supports this clone. The rearrangement joins TRBV28 to TRBJ1-6; D possibly corresponds to TRBD1 (6 bases). The germline CDR1 and CDR2 sequences are MDHEN and SYDVKM. The CDR3 extends over 17 amino acids. Trimming stripped 5 bases from V and 0 bases from J, with 14 bases between. CDR3 sequence: CASSNGQRSSYNSPLHF. The CDR3 nucleotides are TGTGCCAGCAGTAACGGACAGCGGAGCTCCTATAATTCACCCCTCCACTTT.

This chain connects TRBV27 to TRBJ1-6; 7 nucleotides align to TRBD1. The CDR3 is 15 residues long. The germline V gene has CDR1 MNHEY and CDR2 SMNVEV (reference sequence). The J segment lost 2 bases and the V segment lost 7 bases, leaving 5 bases of the junction unmatched. The CDR3 protein is CASNPGGAYNSPLHF. The CDR3 nucleotides are TGTGCCAGCAATCCAGGGGGTGCCTATAATTCACCCCTCCACTTT.